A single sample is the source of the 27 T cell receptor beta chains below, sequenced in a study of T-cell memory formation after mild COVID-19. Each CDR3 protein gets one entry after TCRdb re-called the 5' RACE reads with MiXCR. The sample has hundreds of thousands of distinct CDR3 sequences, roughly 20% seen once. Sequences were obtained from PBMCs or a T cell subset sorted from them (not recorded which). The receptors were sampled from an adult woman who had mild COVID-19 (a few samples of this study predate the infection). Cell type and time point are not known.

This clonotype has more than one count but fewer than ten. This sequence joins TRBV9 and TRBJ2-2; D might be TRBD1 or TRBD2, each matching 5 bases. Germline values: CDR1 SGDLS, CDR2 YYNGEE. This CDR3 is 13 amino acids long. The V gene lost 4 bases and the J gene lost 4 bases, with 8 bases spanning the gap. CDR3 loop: CASSRGSTGELFF. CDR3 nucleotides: TGTGCCAGCAGCCGGGGCAGCACCGGGGAGCTGTTTTTT. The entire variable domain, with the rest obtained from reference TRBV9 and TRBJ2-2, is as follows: DSGVTQTPKHLITATGQRVTLRCSPRSGDLSVYWYQQSLDQGLQFLIQYYNGEERAKGNILERFSAQQFPDLHSELNLSSLELGDSALYFCASSRGSTGELFFGEGSRLTVL.

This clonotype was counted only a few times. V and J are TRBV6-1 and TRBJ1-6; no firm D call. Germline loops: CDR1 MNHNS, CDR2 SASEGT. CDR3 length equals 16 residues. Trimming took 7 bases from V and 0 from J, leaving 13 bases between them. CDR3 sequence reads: CASTPNWSSYNSPLHF. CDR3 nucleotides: TGTGCCAGCACCCCGAACTGGAGCTCCTATAATTCACCCCTCCACTTT.

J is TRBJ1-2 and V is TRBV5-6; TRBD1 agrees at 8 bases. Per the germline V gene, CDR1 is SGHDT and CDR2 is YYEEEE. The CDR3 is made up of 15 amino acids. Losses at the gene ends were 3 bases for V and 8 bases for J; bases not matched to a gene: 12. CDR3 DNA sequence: TGTGCCAGCAGCTCCAACAGGGGGGCTATGGAGGGCTACACCTTC. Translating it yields CASSSNRGAMEGYTF.

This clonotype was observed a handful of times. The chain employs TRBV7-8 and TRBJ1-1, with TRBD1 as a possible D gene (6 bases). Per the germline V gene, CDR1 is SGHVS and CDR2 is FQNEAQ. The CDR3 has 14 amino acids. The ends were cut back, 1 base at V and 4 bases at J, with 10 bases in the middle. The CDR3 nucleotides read TGTGCCAGCAGCTTAGAGGGGGGGATCACTGAAGCTTTCTTT. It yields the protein CASSLEGGITEAFF.

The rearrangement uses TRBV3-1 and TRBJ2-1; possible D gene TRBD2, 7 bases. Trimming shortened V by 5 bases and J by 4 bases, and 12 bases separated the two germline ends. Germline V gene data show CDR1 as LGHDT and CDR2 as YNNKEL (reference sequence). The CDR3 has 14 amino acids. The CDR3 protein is CASSRGTTYNEQFF. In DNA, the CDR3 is TGTGCCAGCAGCAGGGGGACTACTTACAATGAGCAGTTCTTC.

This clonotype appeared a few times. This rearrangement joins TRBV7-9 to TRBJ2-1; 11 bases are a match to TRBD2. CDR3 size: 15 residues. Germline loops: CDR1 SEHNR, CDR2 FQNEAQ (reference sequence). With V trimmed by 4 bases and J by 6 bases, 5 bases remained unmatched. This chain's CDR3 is CASSYRLAGLNEQFF. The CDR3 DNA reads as TGTGCCAGCAGCTACCGACTAGCGGGACTCAATGAGCAGTTCTTC.

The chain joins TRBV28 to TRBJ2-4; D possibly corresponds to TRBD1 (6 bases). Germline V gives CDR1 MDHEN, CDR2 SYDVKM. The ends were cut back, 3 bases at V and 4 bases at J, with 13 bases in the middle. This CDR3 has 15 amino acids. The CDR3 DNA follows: TGTGCCAGCAGTTTGTCAGGGGCGGGTAAAAACATTCAGTACTTC. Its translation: CASSLSGAGKNIQYF.

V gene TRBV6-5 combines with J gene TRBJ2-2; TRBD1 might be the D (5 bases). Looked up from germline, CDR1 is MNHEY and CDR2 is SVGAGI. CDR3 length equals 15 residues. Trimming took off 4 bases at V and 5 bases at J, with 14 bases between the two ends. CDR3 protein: CASSFLSRVTGELFF. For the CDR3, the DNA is TGTGCCAGCAGTTTCCTTTCCAGGGTTACCGGGGAGCTGTTTTTT.

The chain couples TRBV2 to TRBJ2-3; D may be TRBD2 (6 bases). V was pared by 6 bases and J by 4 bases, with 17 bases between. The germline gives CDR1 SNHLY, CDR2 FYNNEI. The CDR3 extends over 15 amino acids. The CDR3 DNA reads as TGTGCCAGCAGACGTGGCGGGACCGGGCCAGATACGCAGTATTTT. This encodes CASRRGGTGPDTQYF.

The CDR3 protein is CASSPTLGKPLSGANVLTF. CDR3 coding DNA: TGTGCCAGCAGCCCAACTCTGGGGAAACCTCTCTCTGGGGCCAACGTCCTGACTTTC. The chain carries TRBV3-1 and TRBJ2-6; no firm D call. Germline V CDR1 and CDR2: LGHDT, YNNKEL (reference sequence). Trimming stripped 4 bases from V and 0 bases from J, with 19 bases between. CDR3 length: 19 residues. The full variable domain, with the rest looked up from reference TRBV3-1 and TRBJ2-6, is DTAVSQTPKYLVTQMGNDKSIKCEQNLGHDTMYWYKQDSKKFLKIMFSYNNKELIINETVPNRFSPKSPDKAHLNLHINSLELGDSAVYFCASSPTLGKPLSGANVLTFGAGSRLTVL.

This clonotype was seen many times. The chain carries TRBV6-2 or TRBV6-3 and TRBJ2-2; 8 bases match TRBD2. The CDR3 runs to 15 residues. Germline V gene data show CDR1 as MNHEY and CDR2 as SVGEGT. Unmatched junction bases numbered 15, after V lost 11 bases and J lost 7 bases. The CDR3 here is CAGSRTSRFDGELFF. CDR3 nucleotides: TGTGCCGGCTCCCGGACTAGCCGCTTTGACGGGGAGCTGTTTTTT.

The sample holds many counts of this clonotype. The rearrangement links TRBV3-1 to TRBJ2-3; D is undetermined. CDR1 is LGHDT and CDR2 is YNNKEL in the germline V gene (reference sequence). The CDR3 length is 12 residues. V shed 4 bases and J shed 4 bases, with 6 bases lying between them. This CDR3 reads CASSPRPDTQYF. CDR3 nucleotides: TGTGCCAGCAGCCCCCGGCCAGATACGCAGTATTTT.

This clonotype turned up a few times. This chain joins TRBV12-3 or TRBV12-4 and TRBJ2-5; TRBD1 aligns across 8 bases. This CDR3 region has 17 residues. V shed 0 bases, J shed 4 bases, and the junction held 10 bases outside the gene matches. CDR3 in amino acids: CASSLARQGLGRETQYF. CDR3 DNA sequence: TGTGCCAGCAGTTTAGCCCGACAGGGGCTGGGCCGAGAGACCCAGTACTTC.

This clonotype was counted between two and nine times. The CDR3 loop is CSVLTGNGYTF. CDR3 coding DNA: TGCAGCGTCCTGACAGGGAATGGCTACACCTTC. The chain joins TRBV29-1 to TRBJ1-2, with 7 nucleotides matching TRBD1. Germline CDR1 SQVTM, CDR2 ANQGSEA. The CDR3 is made up of 11 amino acids. Trimming removed 6 bases from V and 6 bases from J; junction bases left unmatched: 4. The full variable domain, with the rest looked up from reference TRBV29-1 and TRBJ1-2, is SAVISQKPSRDICQRGTSLTIQCQVDSQVTMMFWYRQQPGQSLTLIATANQGSEATYESGFVIDKFPISRPNLTFSTLTVSNMSPEDSSIYLCSVLTGNGYTFGSGTRLTVV.

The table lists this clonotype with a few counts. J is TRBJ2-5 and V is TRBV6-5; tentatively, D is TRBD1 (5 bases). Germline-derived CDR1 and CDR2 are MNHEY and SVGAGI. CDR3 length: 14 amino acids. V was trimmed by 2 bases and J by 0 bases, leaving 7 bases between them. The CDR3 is CASSYGAYQETQYF. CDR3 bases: TGTGCCAGCAGTTACGGGGCGTACCAAGAGACCCAGTACTTC.

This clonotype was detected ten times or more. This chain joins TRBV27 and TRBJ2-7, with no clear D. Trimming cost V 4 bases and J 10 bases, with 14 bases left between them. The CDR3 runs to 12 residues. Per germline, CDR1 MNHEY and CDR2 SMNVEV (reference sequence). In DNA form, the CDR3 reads TGTGCCAGCAGTTCACCTGGAGAGAACCAGTACTTC. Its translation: CASSSPGENQYF.

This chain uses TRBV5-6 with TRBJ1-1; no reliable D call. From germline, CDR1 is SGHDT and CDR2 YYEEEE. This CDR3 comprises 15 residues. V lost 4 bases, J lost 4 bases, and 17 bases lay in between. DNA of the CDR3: TGTGCCAGCAGCGCCGAACGAGGGTCGGGCACTGAAGCTTTCTTT. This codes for CASSAERGSGTEAFF.

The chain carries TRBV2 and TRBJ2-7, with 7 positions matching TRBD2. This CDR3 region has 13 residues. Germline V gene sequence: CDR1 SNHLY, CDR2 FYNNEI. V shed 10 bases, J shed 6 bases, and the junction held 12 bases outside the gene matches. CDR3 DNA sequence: TGTGCCACTGCAGAGCTGGGGGAGGGCGAGCAGTACTTC. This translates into CATAELGEGEQYF.

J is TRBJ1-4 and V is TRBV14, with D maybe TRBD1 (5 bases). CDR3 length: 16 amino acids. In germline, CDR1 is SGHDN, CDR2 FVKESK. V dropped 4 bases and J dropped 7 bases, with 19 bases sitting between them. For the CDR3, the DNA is TGTGCCAGCAGCCGCACCCTAGGGGTGCCGGGTGAAAAACTGTTTTTT. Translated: CASSRTLGVPGEKLFF.

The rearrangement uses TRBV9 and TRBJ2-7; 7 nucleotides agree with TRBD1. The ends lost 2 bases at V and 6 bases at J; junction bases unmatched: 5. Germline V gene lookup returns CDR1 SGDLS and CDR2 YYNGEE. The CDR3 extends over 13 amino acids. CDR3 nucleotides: TGTGCCAGCAGCGTGGGGGACAGCGGCGAGCAGTACTTC. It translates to CASSVGDSGEQYF. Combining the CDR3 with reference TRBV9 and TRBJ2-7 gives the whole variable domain DSGVTQTPKHLITATGQRVTLRCSPRSGDLSVYWYQQSLDQGLQFLIQYYNGEERAKGNILERFSAQQFPDLHSELNLSSLELGDSALYFCASSVGDSGEQYFGPGTRLTVT.

The chain's CDR3 is CASSLRYSGDQETQYF. The CDR3 DNA is TGTGCCAGCAGCTTGAGGTACAGCGGAGATCAAGAGACCCAGTACTTC. V is TRBV5-6 and J is TRBJ2-5, with D possibly being TRBD2 (5 bases). The CDR3 totals 16 residues. Trimming removed 1 base from V and 2 bases from J, with 15 bases in between. The germline V gene encodes CDR1 SGHDT and CDR2 YYEEEE.

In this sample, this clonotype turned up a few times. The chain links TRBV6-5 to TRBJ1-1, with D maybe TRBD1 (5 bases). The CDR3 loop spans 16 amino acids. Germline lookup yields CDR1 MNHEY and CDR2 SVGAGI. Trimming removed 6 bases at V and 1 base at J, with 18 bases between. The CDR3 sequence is CASRPTPGAQNTEAFF. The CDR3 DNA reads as TGTGCCAGCAGACCCACCCCTGGGGCTCAGAACACTGAAGCTTTCTTT.

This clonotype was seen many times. The CDR3 nucleotides are TGCGCCAGCAGCAAGGACAGGGAGACAGATACGCAGTATTTT. Translating gives CASSKDRETDTQYF. V is TRBV5-1 and J is TRBJ2-3; 8 bases agree with TRBD1. This CDR3 is 14 amino acids long. J lost 3 bases, V lost 4 bases, and 4 bases had no gene match. Germline loops: CDR1 SGHRS, CDR2 YFSETQ. The full variable domain, rest sourced from reference TRBV5-1 and TRBJ2-3, is KAGVTQTPRYLIKTRGQQVTLSCSPISGHRSVSWYQQTPGQGLQFLFEYFSETQRNKGNFPGRFSGRQFSNSRSEMNVSTLELGDSALYLCASSKDRETDTQYFGPGTRLTVL.

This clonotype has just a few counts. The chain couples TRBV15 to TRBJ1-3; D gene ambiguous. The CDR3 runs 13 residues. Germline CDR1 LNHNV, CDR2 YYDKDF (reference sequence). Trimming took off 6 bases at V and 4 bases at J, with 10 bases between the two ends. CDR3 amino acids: CATRPGPGNTIYF. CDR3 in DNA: TGTGCCACCAGGCCCGGGCCGGGAAACACCATATATTTT.

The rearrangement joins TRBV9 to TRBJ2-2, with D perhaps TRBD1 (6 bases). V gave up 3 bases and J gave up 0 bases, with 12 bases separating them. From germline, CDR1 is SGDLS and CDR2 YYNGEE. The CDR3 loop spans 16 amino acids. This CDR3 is CASSAQQGANTGELFF. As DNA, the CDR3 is TGTGCCAGCAGCGCACAACAGGGCGCGAACACCGGGGAGCTGTTTTTT.

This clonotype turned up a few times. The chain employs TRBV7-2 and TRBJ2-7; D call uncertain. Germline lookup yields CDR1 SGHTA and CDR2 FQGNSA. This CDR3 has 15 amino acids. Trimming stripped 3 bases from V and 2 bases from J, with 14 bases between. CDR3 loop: CASSFSFGSPYEQYF. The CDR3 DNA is TGTGCCAGCAGCTTTTCGTTCGGGTCGCCCTACGAGCAGTACTTC.

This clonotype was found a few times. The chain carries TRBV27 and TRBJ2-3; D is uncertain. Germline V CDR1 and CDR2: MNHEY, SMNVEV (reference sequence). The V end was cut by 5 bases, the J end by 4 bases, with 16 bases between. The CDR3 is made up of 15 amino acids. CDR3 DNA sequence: TGTGCCAGCAGTCCTGGTTATTTCAAGGCAGATACGCAGTATTTT. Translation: CASSPGYFKADTQYF.